This T cell receptor beta chain was found in a study of blood T cell repertoires in COVID-19. The data were produced by immunoSEQ multiplex PCR, yet TCRdb's version contains in-frame clones alone and is incomplete. Of about 93,000 clones listed, approximately 88% are singletons. Trimming cost V 4 bases and J 2 bases; bases outside gene matches: 10. The CDR3 has 16 amino acids. The V gene's germline CDR1 is WNHNN and CDR2 SYGVQD (reference sequence). The sequence derives from a man in his sixties with COVID-19, enrolled during active disease. This chain connects TRBV10-1 to TRBJ2-7, with 8 bases identical to TRBD2. Sequencing was performed on peripheral blood. The chain's CDR3 is CASSGRRGSGTYEQYF. The CDR3 DNA reads as TGCGCCAGCAGTGGCCGGCGGGGTAGCGGGACCTACGAGCAGTACTTC.